Following are 9 T cell receptor beta chains from one sample sequenced in a study of blood T cells in healthy people across ages (dated by TCRdb to the mid-2010s). Libraries were prepared through 5' RACE. Sequencing was performed on an Illumina HiSeq 2500. A second PCR of roughly 6 to 11 cycles was run with a J-beta primer mix and a sample-barcoded 5' primer. TCRdb handled the public reads itself, with Q25 trimming in fastp and clone calling in MiXCR, and kept productive beta chains. Every entry covers one CDR3 protein and lists the most common genes and DNA from its rows. In this sample the table shows about 1.4 million distinct CDR3 sequences, 59% of which occur a single time. Roughly 6.3% of the sample goes to the ten largest clones. What was sequenced was blood. Every receptor here comes from a man younger than 30 in good health.

The chain employs TRBV10-2 and TRBJ1-6; no definite D call. Looked up from germline, CDR1 is WSHSY and CDR2 is SAAADI. The CDR3 extends over 13 amino acids. The V end was cut by 7 bases, the J end by 8 bases, with 12 bases between. CDR3 nucleotides: TGCGCCAGCAATTCGGGGTGGGATTCACCCCTCCACTTT. Its translation is CASNSGWDSPLHF.

This chain joins TRBV19 and TRBJ1-2, with 7 bases aligning to TRBD1. After removal of 5 bases from V and 5 bases from J, the junction contained 11 bases not matched to a gene. CDR1 is LNHDA, CDR2 SQIVND, per germline (reference sequence). This CDR3 has 15 amino acids. This CDR3 is CASSFETGTVYGYTF. For the CDR3, the DNA is TGTGCCAGTAGTTTCGAGACAGGGACTGTTTATGGCTACACCTTC. Full variable domain (rest looked up from reference TRBV19 and TRBJ1-2): DGGITQSPKYLFRKEGQNVTLSCEQNLNHDAMYWYRQDPGQGLRLIYYSQIVNDFQKGDIAEGYSVSREKKESFPLTVTSAQKNPTAFYLCASSFETGTVYGYTFGSGTRLTVV.

Concerning this clonotype: Sequence at one end of the junction differs from germline and may be a read error. CDR3 DNA sequence: TGTGCCAGCAGTTTACGACAGAACGCCGGGGAGCTGTTTTTT. It codes for CASSLRQNAGELFF. The V call is TRBV12-3 or TRBV12-4, the J call TRBJ2-2, with a possible D match to TRBD1 (5 bases). CDR3 size: 14 residues.

J is TRBJ1-2 and V is TRBV27; tentatively, D is TRBD1 (6 bases). V was clipped by 0 bases and J by 4 bases, with 12 bases between them. Germline CDR1 reads MNHEY; CDR2 reads SMNVEV (reference sequence). The CDR3 is made up of 15 amino acids. This CDR3 is CASSLSSGAAYGYTF. In nucleotides, the CDR3 is TGTGCCAGCAGTTTATCGTCAGGGGCGGCCTATGGCTACACCTTC.

This rearrangement joins TRBV29-1 to TRBJ2-7, with D possibly matching TRBD2 (5 bases). Trimming removed 4 bases at V and 7 bases at J, with 17 bases between. This CDR3 has 13 residues. In germline, CDR1 is SQVTM, CDR2 ANQGSEA. The CDR3 spells CSVAVLGNNEQYF. DNA of the CDR3: TGCAGCGTTGCGGTCCTCGGGAACAATGAGCAGTACTTC.

This clonotype was seen just once. The V call is TRBV20-1, the J call TRBJ1-3; D remains unclear. V was pared by 5 bases and J by 1 base, with 9 bases between. Germline CDR1 and CDR2: DFQATT and SNEGSKA (reference sequence). The CDR3 length is 13 residues. CDR3 DNA: TGCAGTGCTCCCCAGTCTTCTGGAAACACCATATATTTT. Residues: CSAPQSSGNTIYF.

V gene TRBV11-2 combines with J gene TRBJ1-2, with 9 nucleotides matching TRBD1. The junction had 5 bases not matched to a gene; V was cut back by 4 bases and J by 2 bases. Germline CDR1 reads SGHAT; CDR2 reads FQNNGV. The CDR3 is 15 residues long. The CDR3 here is CASSSRQGENYGYTF. CDR3 nucleotides: TGTGCCAGCAGCTCCCGACAGGGGGAAAACTATGGCTACACCTTC.

This clonotype appeared a few times. The genes are TRBV20-1 and TRBJ2-7, with TRBD2 as a possible D gene (6 bases). Germline V gene data show CDR1 as DFQATT and CDR2 as SNEGSKA (reference sequence). The CDR3 is made up of 14 amino acids. Trimming cost V 0 bases and J 0 bases, with 9 bases left between them. The DNA of the CDR3 is TGCAGTGCTAGAGACGCCGGGAGCTCCTACGAGCAGTACTTC. Its translation: CSARDAGSSYEQYF.

This chain connects TRBV28 to TRBJ1-5; 9 bases map to TRBD1. CDR1 and CDR2 (germline): MDHEN, SYDVKM. Trimming removed 6 bases from V and 4 bases from J; junction bases left unmatched: 10. The CDR3 is 16 amino acids. This CDR3 is CASRRPGQGGNQPQHF. CDR3 DNA sequence: TGTGCCAGCAGACGACCGGGACAGGGTGGTAATCAGCCCCAGCATTTT. Combining the CDR3 with reference TRBV28 and TRBJ1-5 gives the whole variable domain DVKVTQSSRYLVKRTGEKVFLECVQDMDHENMFWYRQDPGLGLRLIYFSYDVKMKEKGDIPEGYSVSREKKERFSLILESASTNQTSMYLCASRRPGQGGNQPQHFGDGTRLSIL.